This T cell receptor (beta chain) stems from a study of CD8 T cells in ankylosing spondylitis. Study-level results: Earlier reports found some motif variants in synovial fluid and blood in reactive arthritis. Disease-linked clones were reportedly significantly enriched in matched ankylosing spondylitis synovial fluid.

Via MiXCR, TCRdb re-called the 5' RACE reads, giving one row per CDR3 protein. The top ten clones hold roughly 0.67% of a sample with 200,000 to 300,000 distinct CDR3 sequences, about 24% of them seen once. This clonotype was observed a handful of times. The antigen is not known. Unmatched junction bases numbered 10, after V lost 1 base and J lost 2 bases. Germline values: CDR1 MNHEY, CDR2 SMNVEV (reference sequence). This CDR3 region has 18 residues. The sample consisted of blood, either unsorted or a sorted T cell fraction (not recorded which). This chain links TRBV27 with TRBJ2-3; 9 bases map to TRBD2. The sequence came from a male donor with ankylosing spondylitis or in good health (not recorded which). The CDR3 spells CASSLWAGGALTTDTQYF. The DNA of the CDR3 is TGTGCCAGCAGTTTATGGGCGGGGGGGGCACTAACCACAGATACGCAGTATTTT.